The TCR beta chain under discussion was sequenced for a study of CD8 T cells in ankylosing spondylitis. This clonotype occurred once. Antigen unknown. Study-wide findings and caveats: Ankylosing spondylitis blood appeared to carry a characteristic TCR beta motif of several highly homologous variants. Disease-linked clones were reportedly significantly enriched in matched ankylosing spondylitis synovial fluid. Clones linked to the disease showed a CD8+ phenotype. They occurred at relatively low frequencies in peripheral blood.

For TCR beta, libraries came from quantitative 5'-RACE with molecular barcodes. Each CDR3 protein is one row after TCRdb ran MiXCR on the 5' RACE reads. The table lists approximately 260,000 distinct CDR3 sequences, about 9.1% of them singletons, with about 6.8% in the top ten. Deletions cut 7 bases from V and 8 bases from J, with 21 bases between. The CDR3 consists of 15 residues. The V and J genes are TRBV12-3 or TRBV12-4 and TRBJ2-1; the D gene is possibly TRBD1 (6 bases). Material for sequencing was blood, either unsorted or a sorted T cell fraction (not recorded which). This TCR was recovered from a male donor with ankylosing spondylitis or in good health (not recorded which). The CDR3 is CASTGQWALRDEQFF. In DNA form, the CDR3 reads TGTGCCAGCACCGGACAGTGGGCCTTACGTGATGAGCAGTTCTTC.